The next 6 T cell receptor beta chains were all read from a single sample in a study of radiotherapy plus CTLA-4 blockade in lung cancer. The repertoire was sequenced with immunoSEQ multiplex PCR; TCRdb's copy has only in-frame clones and lacks some. The top ten hold 7% to 8.5% of the sample, which has approximately 72,000 clones, roughly 78% seen once. Material: peripheral blood, obtained from a patient treated with radiotherapy plus ipilimumab. The receptor set was obtained from a human donor with non-small cell lung cancer who had a complete response to radiotherapy plus ipilimumab.

V usage is TRBV5-6 and J usage is TRBJ2-7; 7 positions agree with TRBD2. This CDR3 has 16 amino acids. Germline CDR1 is SGHDT and CDR2 is YYEEEE. The V and J ends lost 3 bases and 3 bases, in that order; junction bases with no gene match: 12. The CDR3 bases are TGTGCCAGCAGCTCAACCGGGATAAGGGAGGGCTACGAGCAGTACTTC. Protein sequence: CASSSTGIREGYEQYF.

The chain links TRBV19 to TRBJ2-7; TRBD1 aligns across 8 bases. Germline CDR1 and CDR2: LNHDA and SQIVND (reference sequence). Trimming cost V 6 bases and J 4 bases; bases outside gene matches: 17. CDR3 length: 17 residues. The CDR3 region has the DNA TGTGCCAGTAGCCCGGCGGAGGCAGGGGGCGCGAGGTACGAGCAGTACTTC. Protein product: CASSPAEAGGARYEQYF.

The CDR3 DNA sequence: TGCGCCAGCAGCTTGTATGGAGGGTCAACTAATGAAAAACTGTTTTTT. As protein: CASSLYGGSTNEKLFF. The chain employs TRBV5-1 and TRBJ1-4; D uncertain. Trimming took 1 base from V and 0 from J, leaving 10 bases between them. The CDR3 runs 16 residues. Per the germline V gene, CDR1 is SGHRS and CDR2 is YFSETQ.

The chain recombines TRBV19 with TRBJ2-1; the D is unclear. V lost 3 bases, J lost 7 bases, and 19 bases lay in between. CDR3 length: 16 residues. Germline loops: CDR1 LNHDA, CDR2 SQIVND (reference sequence). The CDR3 DNA reads TGTGCCAGTAGTATTATCGGCTATTCGTCAGAAAATGAGCAGTTCTTC. Its protein product is CASSIIGYSSENEQFF.

This clone has more than one count but fewer than ten. The chain has TRBV4-3 and TRBJ2-5; 10 bases line up with TRBD2. The germline V gene has CDR1 LGHNA and CDR2 YSLEER. This CDR3 comprises 15 residues. Trimming cost V 1 base and J 4 bases; bases outside gene matches: 3. This CDR3 is CASSQGTSGGETQYF. For the CDR3, the DNA is TGCGCCAGCAGCCAAGGGACTAGCGGAGGAGAGACCCAGTACTTC.

This clone was counted only a few times. The chain carries TRBV7-6 and TRBJ1-6, with TRBD1 identical over 8 bases. Per germline, CDR1 SGHVS and CDR2 FNYEAQ. Germline trimming cut 5 bases from V and 8 bases from J; bases unmatched to any gene: 5. CDR3 length: 14 residues. This CDR3 reads CASSPQGADSPLHF. The CDR3 DNA reads TGTGCCAGCAGCCCTCAGGGGGCTGATTCACCCCTCCACTTT.